The rows below give T cell receptor beta chains drawn from one sample of a study of Ad26.COV2.S vaccination and SARS-CoV-2 variants. TCRdb keeps only in-frame clones here, not all; method: immunoSEQ multiplex PCR. Altogether hundreds of thousands of clones are present, 89% being singletons, with the ten largest covering about 1.5%. The specimen comprised peripheral blood, sampled in a trial of Ad26.COV2.S vaccine versus placebo. These receptor sequences come from a person aged 18-65 years who received the Ad26.COV2.S COVID-19 vaccine or a placebo. Each CDR3 is given with its conserved first and last residue. The D gene is left open where the match is weak. Size is stated for part of the rows, as once, few or many counts, or as a class when the clone is expanded.

>.|TRBJ2-3|TRBV6-5|.
CASSYSGNSGDTQYF
TGTGCCAGCAGTTACTCCGGCAATTCGGGAGATACGCAGTATTTT
>.|TRBJ2-7|TRBV27|.
CASSPLIGEKSEQYF
TGTGCCAGCAGTCCCCTGATAGGGGAAAAGAGCGAGCAGTACTTC
>.|TRBJ1-2|TRBV11-2|.
CASSPRTVQNYGYTF
TGTGCCAGCAGCCCCCGGACAGTCCAGAACTATGGCTACACCTTC
>.|TRBJ1-4|TRBV6-4|.
CASSDRRVRTSINNEKLFF
TGTGCCAGCAGTGATCGCCGGGTCCGTACTTCTATCAATAATGAAAAACTGTTTTTT
>.|TRBJ2-5|TRBV3-1/TRBV3-2|.
CASSQDLGFETQYF
TGTGCCAGCAGCCAAGATTTGGGTTTCGAGACCCAGTACTTC
>.|TRBJ2-1|TRBV7-3|TRBD2
CASSLIAGAFNEQFF
TGTGCCAGCAGCTTAATAGCGGGGGCCTTCAATGAGCAGTTCTTC
>.|TRBJ2-1|TRBV25-1|.
CASTPPGQGGNEQFF
TGTGCCAGCACTCCTCCGGGACAAGGAGGCAATGAGCAGTTCTTC
>.|TRBJ2-2|TRBV19|TRBD2
CASAPGLAGNGELFF
TGTGCCAGTGCTCCCGGACTAGCGGGAAATGGGGAGCTGTTTTTT
>once|TRBJ1-2|TRBV6-6|.
CASSYSSGGAYGYTF
TGTGCCAGCAGTTACTCGTCCGGGGGAGCCTATGGCTACACCTTC
>few|TRBJ1-5|TRBV18|.
CASSPGINQPQHF
TGTGCCAGCTCACCAGGGATCAATCAGCCCCAGCATTTT
>.|TRBJ2-1|TRBV7-2|.
CASIRDRTPNEQFF
TGTGCCAGCATCAGAGACAGGACACCTAATGAGCAGTTCTTC
>once|TRBJ2-7|TRBV18|.
CASSPDSISYEQYF
TGTGCCAGCTCACCAGACTCGATTTCCTACGAGCAGTACTTC
>.|TRBJ2-5|TRBV7-2|TRBD2
CASRTSGSRRETQYF
TGTGCCAGCAGGACTAGCGGGAGCAGGAGAGAGACCCAGTACTTC
>.|TRBJ1-2|TRBV27|TRBD1
CASSLLGQANNGYTF
TGTGCCAGCAGTTTGCTGGGACAGGCGAATAATGGCTACACCTTC
>once|TRBJ2-1|TRBV3-1/TRBV3-2|TRBD2
CAISRGRLAGIYEQFF
TGTGCCATCTCTAGGGGGCGACTAGCGGGAATCTATGAGCAGTTCTTC
>.|TRBJ2-1|TRBV12-3/TRBV12-4|.
CASSLGPRNEQFF
TGTGCCAGCAGCCTGGGCCCCCGCAACGAGCAGTTCTTC
>.|TRBJ2-3|TRBV18|TRBD2
CASSPLTGTSITDTQYF
TGTGCCAGCTCACCACTAACCGGGACTAGCATCACAGATACGCAGTATTTT
>.|TRBJ1-5|TRBV6-2/TRBV6-3|.
CASSYWSVISPQHF
TGTGCCAGCAGTTACTGGTCTGTGATCAGCCCCCAGCATTTT
>.|TRBJ2-1|TRBV7-2|.
CASSLARLAYNEQFF
TGTGCCAGCAGCTTAGCCCGACTGGCATACAATGAGCAGTTCTTC
>.|TRBJ2-7|TRBV7-6|.
CASSLRAGRRDEQYF
TGTGCCAGCAGCTTACGGGCAGGGCGGCGTGACGAGCAGTACTTC
>.|TRBJ2-3|TRBV6-1|TRBD2
CASSESGAGGTDTQYF
TGTGCCAGCAGTGAATCGGGCGCGGGGGGCACAGATACGCAGTATTTT
>.|TRBJ1-2|TRBV19|TRBD1
CASTSDRFNTGYGYTF
TGTGCCAGTACCTCGGACAGGTTTAACACCGGCTATGGCTACACCTTC
>.|TRBJ1-2|TRBV3-1/TRBV3-2|.
CASSLQGITNYGYTF
TGTGCCAGCAGCCTTCAGGGGATAACTAACTATGGCTACACCTTC
>.|TRBJ2-1|TRBV7-9|TRBD2
CASSLLSGGSISYNEQFF
TGTGCCAGCAGCCTGCTTAGCGGGGGGTCCATCTCCTACAATGAGCAGTTCTTC
>once|TRBJ1-4|TRBV30|.
CAWSVGPQVGEKLFF
TGTGCCTGGAGTGTGGGCCCTCAGGTCGGGGAAAAACTGTTTTTT
>.|TRBJ2-7|TRBV9|TRBD1
CASSVATGQGTRTGEQYF
TGTGCCAGCAGCGTAGCTACGGGGCAAGGGACAAGGACAGGCGAGCAGTACTTC
>.|TRBJ2-7|TRBV10-3|TRBD2
CAISEGLAGGEQYF
TGTGCCATCAGTGAGGGACTAGCGGGAGGTGAGCAGTACTTC
>.|TRBJ1-2|TRBV30|.
CAWTQARDYGYTF
TGTGCCTGGACCCAGGCCAGGGACTATGGCTACACCTTC